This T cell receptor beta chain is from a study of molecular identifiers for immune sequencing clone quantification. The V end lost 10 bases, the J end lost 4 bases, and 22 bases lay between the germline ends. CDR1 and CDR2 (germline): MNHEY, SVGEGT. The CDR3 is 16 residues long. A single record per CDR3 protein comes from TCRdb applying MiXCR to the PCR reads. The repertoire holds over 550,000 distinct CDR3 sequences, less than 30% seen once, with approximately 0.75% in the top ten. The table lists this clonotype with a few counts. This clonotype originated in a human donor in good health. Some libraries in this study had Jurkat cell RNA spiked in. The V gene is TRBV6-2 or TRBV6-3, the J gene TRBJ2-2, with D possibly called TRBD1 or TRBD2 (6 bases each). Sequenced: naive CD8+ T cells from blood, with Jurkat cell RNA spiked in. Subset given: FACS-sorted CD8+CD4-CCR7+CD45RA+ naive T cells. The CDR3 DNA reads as TGTGCCATGCACCCAGGCGGGACAAGGGGCACCGGGGAGCTGTTTTTT. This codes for CAMHPGGTRGTGELFF.